This T cell receptor (beta chain) appears in the sequencing data of a study of T cell responses to AZD1222 COVID-19 vaccine. Regarding the study as a whole: Dominant at 160-218 and 743-854, vaccine-associated CD4 TCRs also spanned spike. Donors, mostly white British, included more females; clonal diversity was possibly underestimated. Baseline seropositives among AZD1222 recipients totaled only 5 or 6.

Germline V gives CDR1 GTSNPN, CDR2 SVGIG (reference sequence). The junction had 6 bases not matched to a gene; V was cut back by 0 bases and J by 2 bases. The CDR3 is made up of 15 amino acids. Details on this clone: Its specificity is not known.

Repertoires were generated with immunoSEQ multiplex PCR, while TCRdb's copy carries only in-frame clones and drops some. This table has some 120,000 clones, 65% to 90% appearing once. This chain connects TRBV30 to TRBJ1-2; 7 bases align to TRBD1. This sample comprised peripheral blood, obtained on day 0 of AZD1222 vaccination. This receptor was identified in an adult in good health. The CDR3, as DNA: TGTGCCTGGAGTGTACGAGACAGGGCAAACTATGGCTACACCTTC. Translation gives CAWSVRDRANYGYTF.